Described below is a single T cell receptor beta chain sequence and its context. The antigen is unknown. These data come from a study of T cell repertoires in cytomegalovirus infection. Study background: Through public TCR beta signatures, both CMV infection and matching HLA type were indicated.

The CDR3 covers 14 residues. Germline CDR1 and CDR2: DFQATT and SNEGSKA (reference sequence). With 6 bases removed from V and 3 bases from J, the gap between germline ends came to 18 bases. TCRdb called the reads again in MiXCR, with one record for every CDR3 protein. This table holds just under 300,000 distinct CDR3 sequences, roughly 9.3% found once. General observations from the study: The ex vivo response was dominated by HLA-C-restricted CMV-specific TCR beta clonotypes. The cumulative frequency of public TCR beta families distinguished individuals who carried CMV together with the relevant HLA.

The TCR originated in a human donor in good health (CMV status not recorded). Some clones in this sample may be carry-over from other donors' samples. Specimen: PBMCs. V is TRBV20-1 and J is TRBJ2-7; D might be TRBD1 (6 bases). The CDR3 reads CSAQGRRNLYEQYF. The DNA for the CDR3 is TGCAGTGCACAGGGACGGAGGAACCTCTACGAGCAGTACTTC.